Listed below are T cell receptor beta chains from one sample, sequenced in a study of T cell responses to AZD1222 COVID-19 vaccine. The table came from immunoSEQ multiplex PCR; TCRdb's copy has only in-frame clones and leaves some out. The sample has approximately 130,000 clones, 92% seen once. The source was peripheral blood, collected on day 0 of AZD1222 vaccination. Receptors were obtained from an adult in good health. The CDR3 runs from the conserved cysteine through the conserved F or W. Each record gives: CDR3 length, V gene, clone size, CDR3 protein. The size field is filled for only some rows; it gives once, few, many or a size class.

14 | TRBV5-5 | . | CASSLPGGYEKLFF
16 | TRBV9 | . | CASSVGGTGSGNTIYF
13 | TRBV29-1 | once | CSVERGQGQKLFF
13 | TRBV7-2 | . | CASSLGRGAEQYF
19 | TRBV18 | . | CASSSQIDTGGYLNTEAFF
16 | TRBV19 | . | CASSMGGIANTGELFF
13 | TRBV6-4 | . | CANQVSPSYEQYF
16 | TRBV11-2 | . | CASSITLAGDADTQYF
14 | TRBV2 | . | CASSDRSSGNTIYF
13 | TRBV27 | . | CASSFFRDVEQFF
14 | TRBV2 | . | CASSEPPALQPQHF
16 | TRBV27 | . | CASSSTVGTTNYGYTF
13 | TRBV12-3/TRBV12-4 | once | CASSLIEGITAFF
13 | TRBV5-1 | . | CASSLEMNTEAFF
12 | TRBV2 | . | CASLGRTYGYTF
16 | TRBV3-1/TRBV3-2 | . | CASSQDPGQGAWGYTF
15 | TRBV18 | . | CASSPLFDSGNTIYF
13 | TRBV19 | . | CASSIEGVGELFF
13 | TRBV6-5 | few | CASRNYDVTEAFF
10 | TRBV3-1/TRBV3-2 | . | CLRLAYEQYF
14 | TRBV5-1 | few | CASSRLATGNEQFF
13 | TRBV12-5 | . | CASGSPDGYGYTF
15 | TRBV6-7 | . | CASSYYAGRGTEAFF
14 | TRBV7-9 | . | CASRAGSSGNTIYF
15 | TRBV11-2 | few | CASSLERQDNYGYTF